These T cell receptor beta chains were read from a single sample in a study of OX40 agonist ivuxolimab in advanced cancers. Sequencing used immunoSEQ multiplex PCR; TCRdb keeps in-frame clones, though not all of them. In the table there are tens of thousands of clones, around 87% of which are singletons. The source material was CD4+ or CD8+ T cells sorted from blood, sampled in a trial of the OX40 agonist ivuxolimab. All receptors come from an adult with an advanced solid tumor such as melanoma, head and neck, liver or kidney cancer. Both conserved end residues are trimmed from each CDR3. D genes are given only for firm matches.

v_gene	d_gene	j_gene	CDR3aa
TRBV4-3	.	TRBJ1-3	ASSLGRDYSGNTIY
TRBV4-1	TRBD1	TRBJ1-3	ASSQGTGSGNTIY
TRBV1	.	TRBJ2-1	TTGDEQF
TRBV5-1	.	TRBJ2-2	ASSGGRNTGELF
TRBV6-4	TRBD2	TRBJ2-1	ASSRERGAYNEQF
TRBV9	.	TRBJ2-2	ASSARQNTGELF
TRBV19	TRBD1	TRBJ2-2	ATQTGGVVELF
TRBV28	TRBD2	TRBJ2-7	ASSSGLAGDPLTYEQY
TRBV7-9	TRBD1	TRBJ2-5	ASSLGTGELETQY
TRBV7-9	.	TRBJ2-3	ASSLLADTQY
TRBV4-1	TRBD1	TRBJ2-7	ASSQKELGQGAREQY
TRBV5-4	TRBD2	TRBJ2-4	ASSLRAGGAKNIQY
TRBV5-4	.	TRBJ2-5	ASSSGLGAKETQY
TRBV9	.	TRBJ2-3	ASSPGVTDTQY
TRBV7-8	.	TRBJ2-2	ASSFGTSYTGELF
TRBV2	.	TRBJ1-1	ASPGRLNTEAF
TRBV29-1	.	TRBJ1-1	SGIQGAEAF
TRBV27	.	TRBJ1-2	ASGDRHDYRDGYT
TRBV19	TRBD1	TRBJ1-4	ASSFRTGGEKLF
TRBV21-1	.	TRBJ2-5	ASSERDNPGETQY
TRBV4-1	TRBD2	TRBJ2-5	ASSRPGTSGTPWETQY
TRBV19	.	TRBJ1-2	ASSINTGFDGYT
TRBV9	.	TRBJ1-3	ASSLDGSSGNTIY
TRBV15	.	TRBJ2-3	ATSKDSSTDTQY
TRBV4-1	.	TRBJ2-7	ASSQDLQLGYEQY
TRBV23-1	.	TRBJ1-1	ASSQSGRGCGEAF
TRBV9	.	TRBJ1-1	ASSVGPRLHSPEAF
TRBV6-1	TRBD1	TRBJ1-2	ASIQGAGSGYT
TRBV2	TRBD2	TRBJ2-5	ASSVKRGGETQY
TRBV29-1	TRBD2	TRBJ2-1	SVCSGRVNEQF
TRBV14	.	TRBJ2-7	ASSPMAGPTHYEQY
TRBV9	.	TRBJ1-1	ASSVDNTEAF
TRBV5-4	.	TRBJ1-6	ASSLVGPLH
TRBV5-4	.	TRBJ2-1	ASSWYNEQF
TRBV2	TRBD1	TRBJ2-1	ASRGTATYNEQF
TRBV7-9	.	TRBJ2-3	ASSLVLTSDTQY
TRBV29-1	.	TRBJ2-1	SVGDWGSYNEQF
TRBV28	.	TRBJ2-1	ATKDFRDYNEQF
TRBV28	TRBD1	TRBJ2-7	ATSKTGKGYEQY
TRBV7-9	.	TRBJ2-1	ASSSWTAYNEQF
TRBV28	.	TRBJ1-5	ASSWAYQPQH
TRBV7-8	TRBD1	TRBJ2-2	ASSVDRGLTETGELF
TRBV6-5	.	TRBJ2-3	ASSYFRTDTQY
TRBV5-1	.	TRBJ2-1	ASSLEGGNEQF
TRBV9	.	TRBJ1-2	ASSVSGYRSYGYT
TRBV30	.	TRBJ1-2	AWAAYGYT
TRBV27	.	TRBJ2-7	ASSLSRDTVWKEQY
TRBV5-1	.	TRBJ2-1	ASSWDLYNEQF
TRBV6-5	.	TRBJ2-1	ASSPETHPNEQF
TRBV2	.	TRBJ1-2	ASISSGSH